This TCR beta chain was recovered during a study of blood T cell repertoires in COVID-19. Study-level background: The United States, Italy and Spain provided the acute and convalescent COVID-19 samples. T cells, B-cell-depleted T cells, or PBMCs provided the cDNA or gDNA that served as material.

The CDR3 is 15 residues long. Trimming removed 3 bases from V and 6 bases from J; junction bases left unmatched: 8. CDR1 is MGHRA and CDR2 is YSYEKL in the germline V gene. In the authors' methods: Estimated nucleated cell counts came from reference gene primer amplification. The table came from immunoSEQ multiplex PCR; TCRdb's copy has only in-frame clones and leaves some out. The V and J calls and clone size are taken from that table; D and trimming were inferred from the DNA. This table has approximately 250,000 clones, 84% appearing once. The TCR sequence derives from a human donor in a cohort sampled during active COVID-19. The sequenced sample consisted of peripheral blood. This sequence joins TRBV4-1 and TRBJ2-1; 7 bases map to TRBD2. CDR3 protein: CASSQTVASGNEQFF. CDR3 DNA: TGCGCCAGCAGCCAGACCGTTGCTAGCGGCAATGAGCAGTTCTTC.